This entry lists 32 T cell receptor beta chains sequenced from one sample in a study of blood T cell repertoires in COVID-19. Data came from immunoSEQ multiplex PCR; TCRdb stores just in-frame clones and leaves some out. The table has roughly 250,000 clones, about 80% seen once; the top ten hold roughly a tenth. What was sequenced was peripheral blood. These receptors were taken from a woman over 75 with acute or convalescent COVID-19.

This chain joins TRBV5-1 and TRBJ2-3; D is undetermined. Germline values: CDR1 SGHRS, CDR2 YFSETQ. Trimming pared 1 base from V and 2 bases from J, leaving 11 bases between. The CDR3 runs to 15 residues. This CDR3 reads CASSLTGPNTDTQYF. The CDR3 coding sequence is TGCGCCAGCAGCTTGACGGGTCCCAACACAGATACGCAGTATTTT.

The rearrangement links TRBV28 to TRBJ1-1, with D maybe TRBD1 (5 bases). Deletions cut 2 bases from V and 9 bases from J, with 13 bases between. The CDR3 covers 13 residues. Germline V gives CDR1 MDHEN, CDR2 SYDVKM. The CDR3 DNA reads TGTGCCAGCAGTTTACGGGGGGGTGGGAAAGCTTTCTTT. It yields the protein CASSLRGGGKAFF.

Here the CDR3 DNA reads TGTGCCAGCAGTCAACCCGGGACAGGGAATGAAAAACTGTTTTTT. Its protein product is CASSQPGTGNEKLFF. The chain links TRBV6-5 to TRBJ1-4; TRBD1 matches 9 bases. The trim removed 5 bases at V and 5 bases at J, leaving 6 bases unmatched. Germline CDR1 MNHEY, CDR2 SVGAGI. The CDR3 sequence is 15 residues long.

The J gene is TRBJ1-4, the V gene TRBV28; D is uncertain. V shed 6 bases and J shed 3 bases, with 11 bases lying between them. Germline CDR1 is MDHEN and CDR2 is SYDVKM. CDR3 length: 14 amino acids. Here the CDR3 DNA reads TGTGCCAGCAGGGCAGGCCATGCTAATGAAAAACTGTTTTTT. Amino acid sequence: CASRAGHANEKLFF. Based on the CDR3 plus reference TRBV28 and TRBJ1-4, the full variable domain is DVKVTQSSRYLVKRTGEKVFLECVQDMDHENMFWYRQDPGLGLRLIYFSYDVKMKEKGDIPEGYSVSREKKERFSLILESASTNQTSMYLCASRAGHANEKLFFGSGTQLSVL.

This chain links TRBV27 with TRBJ2-2; TRBD2 aligns across 11 bases. The CDR3 is 16 residues long. The germline V gene encodes CDR1 MNHEY and CDR2 SMNVEV (reference sequence). Unmatched junction bases numbered 6, after V lost 5 bases and J lost 4 bases. The CDR3, as DNA: TGTGCCAGCAGTCCATCACTAGCGGGGGTCACCGGGGAGCTGTTTTTT. Translating it yields CASSPSLAGVTGELFF.

The rearrangement links TRBV4-1 to TRBJ1-5; no clear D gene. The V gene's germline CDR1 is MGHRA and CDR2 YSYEKL. Trimming shortened V by 0 bases and J by 7 bases, and 10 bases separated the two germline ends. This CDR3 has 14 amino acids. The CDR3 region is CASSQDLTGQPQHF. The CDR3, as DNA: TGCGCCAGCAGCCAAGACCTCACGGGGCAGCCCCAGCATTTT.

A single count supports this clone. The V gene is TRBV2, the J gene TRBJ2-1; 9 bases are shared with TRBD1. Germline V gene lookup returns CDR1 SNHLY and CDR2 FYNNEI. V shed 5 bases and J 11 bases; nucleotides not matched to a gene: 16. CDR3 length: 16 residues. CDR3 nucleotides: TGTGCCAGCAGTCCTCAGATTGGGACAGGGAAAGTTAAGCAGTTCTTC. It yields the protein CASSPQIGTGKVKQFF. Complete variable domain (other parts from reference TRBV2 and TRBJ2-1): EPEVTQTPSHQVTQMGQEVILRCVPISNHLYFYWYRQILGQKVEFLVSFYNNEISEKSEIFDDQFSVERPDGSNFTLKIRSTKLEDSAMYFCASSPQIGTGKVKQFFGPGTRLTVL.

This chain connects TRBV18 to TRBJ2-2; the D is unclear. This CDR3 contains 16 residues. Germline CDR1 is KGHSH and CDR2 is LQKENI. V was clipped by 6 bases and J by 2 bases, with 16 bases between them. The CDR3 nucleotides are TGTGCCAGCTCCCAAACCATACCCCTAAACACCGGGGAGCTGTTTTTT. Translation: CASSQTIPLNTGELFF.

J is TRBJ1-1 and V is TRBV6-5, with a tentative D call TRBD1 (5 bases). Trimming shortened V by 4 bases and J by 1 base, and 10 bases separated the two germline ends. The germline V gene has CDR1 MNHEY and CDR2 SVGAGI. This CDR3 spans 14 amino acids. This CDR3 is CASSFGQGNTEAFF. The DNA for the CDR3 is TGTGCCAGCAGTTTCGGACAAGGGAACACTGAAGCTTTCTTT.

This chain connects TRBV28 to TRBJ1-1; D is possibly TRBD1 (5 bases). V lost 4 bases and J lost 3, with 9 bases in between. Germline V lookup: CDR1 MDHEN, CDR2 SYDVKM. This CDR3 has 13 residues. CDR3 DNA sequence: TGTGCCAGCAGTTCCCTACAGGACACTGAAGCTTTCTTT. Amino acid sequence: CASSSLQDTEAFF.

This clone was recorded once. This chain uses TRBV3-1 (or the pseudogene TRBV3-2) with TRBJ1-6, with D perhaps matching TRBD1 (6 bases). The V end was cut by 4 bases, the J end by 8 bases, with 9 bases between. The CDR3 extends over 13 amino acids. Germline values: CDR1 LGHDT, CDR2 YNNKEL (reference sequence). The CDR3 bases are TGTGCCAGCAGCCTACACAGGGATTCACCCCTCCACTTT. It specifies CASSLHRDSPLHF.

The chain is built from TRBV9 and TRBJ2-4; the match to TRBD1 covers 8 bases. The germline V gene has CDR1 SGDLS and CDR2 YYNGEE. Trimming at V came to 7 bases and at J to 2 bases, leaving 8 bases not matched to a gene. The length of the CDR3 is 15 residues. The chain's CDR3 is CASSSTGGTKNIQYF. CDR3 nucleotides: TGTGCCAGCTCATCCACAGGGGGAACCAAAAACATTCAGTACTTC.

This chain uses TRBV4-1 with TRBJ1-1, with 12 bases that match TRBD1. CDR3 size: 17 residues. Germline lookup yields CDR1 MGHRA and CDR2 YSYEKL. V was clipped by 0 bases and J by 5 bases; unmatched bases: 7. CDR3 sequence reads: CASSQDPGQGAATEAFF. For the CDR3, the DNA is TGCGCCAGCAGCCAAGATCCGGGACAGGGGGCAGCGACTGAAGCTTTCTTT.

This clone was detected only a few times. The genes are TRBV5-5 and TRBJ1-3, with D perhaps TRBD1 (6 bases). This CDR3 is built from 17 residues. Germline V CDR1 and CDR2: SGHKS, YYEKEE (reference sequence). Trimming took off 5 bases at V and 0 bases at J, with 18 bases between the two ends. DNA of the CDR3: TGTGCCAGCAGTCGGACAGCAGAACACAGCTCTGGAAACACCATATATTTT. Protein sequence: CASSRTAEHSSGNTIYF.

This chain connects TRBV15 to TRBJ2-3; the D gene is possibly TRBD2 (7 bases). V shed 0 bases and J shed 4 bases, with 17 bases lying between them. This CDR3 spans 17 amino acids. CDR1 is LNHNV, CDR2 YYDKDF, per germline (reference sequence). The CDR3 loop is CATSRDAVPGGPDTQYF. CDR3 bases: TGTGCCACCAGCAGAGATGCCGTCCCGGGGGGCCCAGATACGCAGTATTTT.

The chain is built from TRBV2 and TRBJ1-2; 7 bases map to TRBD1. V lost 6 bases to trimming and J lost 2 bases; unmatched junction nucleotides: 0. The germline V gene has CDR1 SNHLY and CDR2 FYNNEI. The CDR3 covers 12 residues. This CDR3 is CASRTGNYGYTF. CDR3 DNA sequence: TGTGCCAGCAGGACAGGGAACTATGGCTACACCTTC.

The J gene is TRBJ2-7, the V gene TRBV20-1; D is possibly TRBD1 (6 bases). The V gene's germline CDR1 is DFQATT and CDR2 SNEGSKA (reference sequence). V lost 4 bases and J lost 6, with 10 bases in between. This CDR3 is built from 11 residues. CDR3: CSATRGSEQYF. The CDR3 nucleotides are TGCAGTGCTACCAGGGGATCCGAGCAGTACTTC.

This clone was seen just once. The chain links TRBV2 to TRBJ2-3; 7 bases fit TRBD2. The germline CDR1 and CDR2 sequences are SNHLY and FYNNEI. V lost 2 bases to trimming and J lost 2 bases; unmatched junction nucleotides: 7. CDR3 length equals 16 residues. The CDR3: CASSEQSGAYTDTQYF. The CDR3, as DNA: TGTGCCAGCAGTGAACAGAGCGGGGCTTACACAGATACGCAGTATTTT.

V is TRBV30 and J is TRBJ1-6; the D gene is possibly TRBD1 (5 bases). Germline CDR1 reads GTSNPN; CDR2 reads SVGIG (reference sequence). Trimming cost V 2 bases and J 6 bases, with 17 bases left between them. The CDR3 extends over 16 amino acids. CDR3 bases: TGTGCCTGGAGTCTGGGGCTGATCGGCGGTAATTCACCCCTCCACTTT. The encoded protein is CAWSLGLIGGNSPLHF.

The chain employs TRBV4-1 and TRBJ1-1; no reliable D call. The V and J ends lost 3 bases and 6 bases respectively, with 11 bases between them. The CDR3 sequence is 13 residues long. The V gene's germline CDR1 is MGHRA and CDR2 YSYEKL. The CDR3 loop reads CASSHMWASEAFF. The CDR3 nucleotides read TGCGCCAGCAGCCATATGTGGGCGTCTGAAGCTTTCTTT.

The chain links TRBV27 to TRBJ2-3; 12 nucleotides match TRBD1. Germline-derived CDR1 and CDR2 are MNHEY and SMNVEV (reference sequence). The ends lost 1 base at V and 5 bases at J; junction bases unmatched: 7. There are 17 residues in the CDR3. The chain's CDR3 is CASSLWGTGGWGDTQYF. The CDR3 DNA sequence: TGTGCCAGCAGTTTATGGGGGACAGGGGGCTGGGGAGATACGCAGTATTTT.

The rearrangement uses TRBV5-4 and TRBJ2-7; TRBD1 is a possible D gene (6 bases). V lost 3 bases to trimming and J lost 4 bases, with 14 bases between them. CDR3 length: 14 residues. Germline CDR1 reads SGHNT; CDR2 reads YYREEE (reference sequence). The CDR3 protein is CASSYQLRGYEQYF. In DNA form, the CDR3 reads TGTGCCAGCAGCTACCAACTTAGGGGGTACGAGCAGTACTTC.

The chain has TRBV4-2 and TRBJ2-3, with TRBD2 matching 8 bases. This CDR3 has 13 residues. From germline, CDR1 is LGHNA and CDR2 YNFKEQ. Trimming removed 11 bases from V and 0 bases from J; junction bases left unmatched: 4. The DNA of the CDR3 is TGTGCCGCGGGGGGCACTAGCACAGATACGCAGTATTTT. Amino acid sequence: CAAGGTSTDTQYF.

The rearrangement uses TRBV9 and TRBJ2-7; 9 bases map to TRBD2. V was pared by 4 bases and J by 2 bases, with 16 bases of the junction left unmatched. Germline V gene sequence: CDR1 SGDLS, CDR2 YYNGEE. This CDR3 contains 18 residues. In nucleotides, the CDR3 is TGTGCCAGCAGCCTAGCACCCCTTGGACTAGCGAATGCCTACGAGCAGTACTTC. Amino acid sequence: CASSLAPLGLANAYEQYF. Drawing the rest from reference TRBV9 and TRBJ2-7, the complete variable domain is DSGVTQTPKHLITATGQRVTLRCSPRSGDLSVYWYQQSLDQGLQFLIQYYNGEERAKGNILERFSAQQFPDLHSELNLSSLELGDSALYFCASSLAPLGLANAYEQYFGPGTRLTVT.

V is TRBV27 and J is TRBJ2-7; 7 bases agree with TRBD1. V gave up 5 bases and J gave up 1 base; unmatched junction bases: 11. Germline-derived CDR1 and CDR2 are MNHEY and SMNVEV (reference sequence). This CDR3 is 16 amino acids long. The CDR3, as DNA: TGTGCCAGCAGTACCCCAACAGGGGCCCAATCCTACGAGCAGTACTTC. It translates to CASSTPTGAQSYEQYF.

This clone came up a few times. This chain connects TRBV3-1 (or the pseudogene TRBV3-2) to TRBJ2-5; D remains unclear. Germline-derived CDR1 and CDR2 are LGHDT and YNNKEL (reference sequence). This CDR3 comprises 14 residues. V gave up 1 base and J gave up 5 bases, with 11 bases separating them. The CDR3 bases are TGTGCCAGCAGCCAAGGTCAGTCCGTGGAGACCCAGTACTTC. It codes for CASSQGQSVETQYF.

The genes are TRBV6-6 and TRBJ1-6; D is possibly TRBD1 (6 bases). V dropped 8 bases and J dropped 1 base, with 9 bases sitting between them. Germline lookup yields CDR1 MNHNY and CDR2 SVGAGI (reference sequence). This CDR3 contains 14 residues. Written as DNA, the CDR3 is TGTGCCAGCGGGGGCATGTCCTATAATTCACCCCTCCACTTT. Amino acids: CASGGMSYNSPLHF.

V and J are TRBV9 and TRBJ1-3; the D is unclear. Trimming removed 0 bases at V and 0 bases at J, with 10 bases between. There are 16 residues in the CDR3. The germline CDR1 and CDR2 sequences are SGDLS and YYNGEE. The DNA for the CDR3 is TGTGCCAGCAGCGTAGCAGGCGATTTCTCTGGAAACACCATATATTTT. This codes for CASSVAGDFSGNTIYF.

The chain links TRBV28 to TRBJ2-2, with 11 bases fitting TRBD1. The ends lost 3 bases at V and 3 bases at J; junction bases unmatched: 3. The germline V gene has CDR1 MDHEN and CDR2 SYDVKM. This CDR3 is 16 amino acids long. The CDR3 here is CASSFGQGAHTGELFF. Here the CDR3 DNA reads TGTGCCAGCAGTTTCGGACAGGGGGCTCACACCGGGGAGCTGTTTTTT.

This clone occurred once. This chain connects TRBV3-1 (or the pseudogene TRBV3-2) to TRBJ2-5; D is perhaps TRBD1 (5 bases). Trimming left V 0 bases short and J 4 bases short, with 27 bases between. Germline CDR1 LGHDT, CDR2 YNNKEL (reference sequence). The CDR3 consists of 20 residues. CDR3 region: CASSQEGPGPQKGVRETQYF. As DNA, the CDR3 is TGTGCCAGCAGCCAAGAGGGCCCCGGCCCCCAGAAAGGGGTAAGAGAGACCCAGTACTTC.

V is TRBV6-5 and J is TRBJ1-1; D may be TRBD1 (6 bases). The germline gives CDR1 MNHEY, CDR2 SVGAGI. The CDR3 has 13 residues. The V gene lost 5 bases and the J gene lost 10 bases, with 17 bases spanning the gap. The CDR3 DNA follows: TGTGCCAGCAGTACCAGGGGTGGGGCTGGAGCTTTCTTT. Amino acids: CASSTRGGAGAFF.

This chain links TRBV21-1 with TRBJ1-5; the table's D gene call, TRBD1, was not cross checked with the DNA. TRBV21-1 is shown as a pseudogene. The CDR3 spans 10 residues. This chain's CDR3 is CASTSWPQHF. DNA of the CDR3: TGTGCCAGCACCAGTTGGCCCCAGCATTTT.